Included here is one TCR beta chain sequence, with context. The data derive from a study of blood T cell repertoires in COVID-19. Study-wide context: Both acute and convalescent COVID-19 samples were obtained from the United States, Italy and Spain. T cells, B-cell-depleted T cells, or PBMCs provided the cDNA or gDNA that served as material.

Produced via immunoSEQ multiplex PCR; TCRdb's table is partial and in-frame only. The sample has approximately 150,000 clones, 65% to 85% seen once; the top ten hold roughly a tenth. Germline lookup yields CDR1 MRHNA and CDR2 SNTAGT. Trimming cost V 6 bases and J 7 bases, with 15 bases left between them. CDR3 length: 13 amino acids. This TCR was recovered from a man between 65 and 80 years old with active or convalescent COVID-19. Sequenced sample: peripheral blood. The genes are TRBV6-4 and TRBJ1-1; maybe TRBD1 (5 bases). The DNA for the CDR3 is TGTGCCAGCAGCCCAAGGGGAGGAGGTGAAGCTTTCTTT. Translated: CASSPRGGGEAFF.